This T cell receptor beta chain was recovered during a study of CD8 T cells in ankylosing spondylitis. Study results and caveats: Peripheral blood held disease-linked clones only at relatively low frequency, and these were CD8+. Reportedly, disease-linked clones are significantly enriched in ankylosing spondylitis patients' matched synovial fluid. There were earlier reports of some motif variants in reactive arthritis synovial fluid and blood.

MiXCR was run by TCRdb on the 5' RACE reads, yielding one entry per CDR3 protein. The table shows approximately 250,000 distinct CDR3 sequences, with roughly 32% occurring only once. Concerning this clonotype itself: Its cognate antigen is unknown.

CDR3 length: 14 amino acids. The germline V gene has CDR1 DFQATT and CDR2 SNEGSKA (reference sequence). V was shortened by 5 bases and J by 2 bases, with 12 bases between the two germline ends. The clonotype originates from a male donor with ankylosing spondylitis or in good health (not recorded which). The sample comprised blood, either unsorted or a sorted T cell fraction (not recorded which). The gene calls are TRBV20-1 and TRBJ2-2, with D perhaps TRBD1 (6 bases). The CDR3 DNA is TGCAGTGCTTCCGGGACAAAAAACACCGGGGAGCTGTTTTTT. Translation: CSASGTKNTGELFF.